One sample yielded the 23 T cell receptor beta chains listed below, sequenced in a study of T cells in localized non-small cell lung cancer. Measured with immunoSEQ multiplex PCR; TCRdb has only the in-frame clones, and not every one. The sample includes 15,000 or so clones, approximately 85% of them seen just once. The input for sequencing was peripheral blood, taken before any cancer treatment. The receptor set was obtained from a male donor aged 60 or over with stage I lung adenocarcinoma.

CDR3 coding DNA: TGTGCCAGCAGCCTTATTAGCGGATCTACCTACGAGCAGTACTTC. Translating gives CASSLISGSTYEQYF. V usage is TRBV11-2 and J usage is TRBJ2-7; D possibly corresponds to TRBD2 (6 bases). The V end was cut by 5 bases, the J end by 2 bases, with 16 bases between. Per germline, CDR1 SGHAT and CDR2 FQNNGV. This CDR3 is 15 amino acids long.

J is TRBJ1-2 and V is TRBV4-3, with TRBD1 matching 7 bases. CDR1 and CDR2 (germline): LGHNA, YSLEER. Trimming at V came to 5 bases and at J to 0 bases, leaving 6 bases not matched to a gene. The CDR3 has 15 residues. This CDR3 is CASSDGTAANYGYTF. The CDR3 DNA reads TGCGCCAGCAGCGACGGGACAGCGGCTAACTATGGCTACACCTTC.

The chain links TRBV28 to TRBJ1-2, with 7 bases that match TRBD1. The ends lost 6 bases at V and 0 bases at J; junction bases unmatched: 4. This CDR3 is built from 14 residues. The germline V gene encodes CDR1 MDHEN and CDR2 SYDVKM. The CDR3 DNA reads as TGTGCCAGCAGACCGGGACAGCCTAACTATGGCTACACCTTC. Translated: CASRPGQPNYGYTF.

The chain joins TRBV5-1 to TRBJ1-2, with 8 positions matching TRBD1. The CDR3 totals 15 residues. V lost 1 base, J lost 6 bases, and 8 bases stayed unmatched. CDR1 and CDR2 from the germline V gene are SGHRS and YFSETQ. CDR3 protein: CASSLSYWTGNGYTF. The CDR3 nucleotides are TGCGCCAGCAGCTTGAGCTACTGGACAGGGAATGGCTACACCTTC.

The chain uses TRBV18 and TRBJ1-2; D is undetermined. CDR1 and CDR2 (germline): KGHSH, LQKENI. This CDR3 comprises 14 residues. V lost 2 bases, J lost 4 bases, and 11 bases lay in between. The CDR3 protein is CASSPSGWSYGYTF. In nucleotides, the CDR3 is TGTGCCAGCTCACCATCGGGTTGGAGCTATGGCTACACCTTC.

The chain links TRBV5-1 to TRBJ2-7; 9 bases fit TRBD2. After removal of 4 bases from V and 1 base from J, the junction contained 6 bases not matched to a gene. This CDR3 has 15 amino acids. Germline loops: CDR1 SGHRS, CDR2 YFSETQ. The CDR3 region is CASSPRAGGSYEQYF. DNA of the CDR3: TGCGCCAGCAGCCCTCGAGCGGGGGGATCCTACGAGCAGTACTTC.

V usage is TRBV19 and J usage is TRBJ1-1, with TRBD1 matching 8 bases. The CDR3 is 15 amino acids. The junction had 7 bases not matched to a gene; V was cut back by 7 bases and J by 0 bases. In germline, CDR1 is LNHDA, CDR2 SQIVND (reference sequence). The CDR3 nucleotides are TGTGCCAGTATAAGTGGGACAGGCTTGAACACTGAAGCTTTCTTT. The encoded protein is CASISGTGLNTEAFF.

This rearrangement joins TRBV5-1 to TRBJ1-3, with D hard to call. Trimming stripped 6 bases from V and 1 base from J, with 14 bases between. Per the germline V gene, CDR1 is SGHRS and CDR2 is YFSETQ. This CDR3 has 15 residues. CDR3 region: CASKGAGNSGNTIYF. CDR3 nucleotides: TGCGCCAGCAAGGGAGCCGGAAATTCTGGAAACACCATATATTTT.

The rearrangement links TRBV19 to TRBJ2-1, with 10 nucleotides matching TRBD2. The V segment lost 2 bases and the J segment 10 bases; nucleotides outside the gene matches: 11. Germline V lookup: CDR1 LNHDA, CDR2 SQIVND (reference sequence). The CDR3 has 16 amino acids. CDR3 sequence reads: CASSISLASGSPEQFF. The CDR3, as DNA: TGTGCCAGTAGTATATCGTTGGCTAGCGGGAGTCCGGAGCAGTTCTTC.

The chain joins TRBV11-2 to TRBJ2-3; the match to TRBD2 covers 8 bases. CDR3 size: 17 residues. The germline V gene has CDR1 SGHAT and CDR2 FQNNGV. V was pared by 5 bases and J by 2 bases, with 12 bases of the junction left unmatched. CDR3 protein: CASSPYFTSGDTDTQYF. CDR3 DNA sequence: TGTGCCAGCAGCCCTTACTTTACTAGCGGCGACACAGATACGCAGTATTTT.

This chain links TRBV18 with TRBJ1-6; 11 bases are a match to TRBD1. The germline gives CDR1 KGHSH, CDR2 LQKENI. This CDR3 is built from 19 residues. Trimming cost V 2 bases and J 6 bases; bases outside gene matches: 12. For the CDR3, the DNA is TGTGCCAGCTCACCATGGGGAGGACAGGGGGCTTCGGGTAATTCACCCCTCCACTTT. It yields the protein CASSPWGGQGASGNSPLHF.

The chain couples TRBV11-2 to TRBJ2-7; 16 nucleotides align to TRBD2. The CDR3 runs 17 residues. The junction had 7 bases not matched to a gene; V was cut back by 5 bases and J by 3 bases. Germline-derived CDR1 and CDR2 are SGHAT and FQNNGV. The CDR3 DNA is TGTGCCAGCAGCCCGGGGACTAGCGGGAGGGCCCGCTACGAGCAGTACTTC. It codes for CASSPGTSGRARYEQYF.

The CDR3 loop is CASSRGPYEQYF. The CDR3 DNA sequence: TGTGCCAGCTCCAGGGGGCCCTACGAGCAGTACTTC. The J gene is TRBJ2-7, the V gene TRBV25-1; TRBD1 matches at 8 bases. V shed 8 bases and J 2 bases; nucleotides not matched to a gene: 2. The CDR3 is 12 amino acids. Germline lookup yields CDR1 MGHDK and CDR2 SYGVNS.

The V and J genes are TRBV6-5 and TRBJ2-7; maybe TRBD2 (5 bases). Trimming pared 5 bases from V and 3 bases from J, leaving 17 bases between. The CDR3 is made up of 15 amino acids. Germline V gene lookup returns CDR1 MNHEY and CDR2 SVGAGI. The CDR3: CASSLGPPGGYEQYF. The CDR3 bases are TGTGCCAGCAGTCTAGGACCGCCCGGAGGCTACGAGCAGTACTTC.

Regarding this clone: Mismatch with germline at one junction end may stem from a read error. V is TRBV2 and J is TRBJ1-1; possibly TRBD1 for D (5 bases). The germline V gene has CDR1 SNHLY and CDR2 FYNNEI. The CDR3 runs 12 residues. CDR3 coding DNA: TGTGCCAGCAGTTCCAGGAGGGGCCTATTAATCTTT. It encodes CASSSRRGLLIF.

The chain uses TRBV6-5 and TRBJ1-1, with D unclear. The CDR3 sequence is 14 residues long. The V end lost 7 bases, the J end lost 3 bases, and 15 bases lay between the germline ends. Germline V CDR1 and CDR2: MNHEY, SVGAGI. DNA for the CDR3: TGTGCCAGCAAGGGCACCCCCTGGGACACTGAAGCTTTCTTT. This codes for CASKGTPWDTEAFF.

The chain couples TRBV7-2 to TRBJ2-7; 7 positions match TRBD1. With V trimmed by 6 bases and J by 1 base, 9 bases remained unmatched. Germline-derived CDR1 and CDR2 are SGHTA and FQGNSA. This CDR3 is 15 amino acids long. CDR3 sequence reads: CASRTHGTASYEQYF. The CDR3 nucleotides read TGTGCCAGCAGAACTCACGGGACAGCATCCTACGAGCAGTACTTC. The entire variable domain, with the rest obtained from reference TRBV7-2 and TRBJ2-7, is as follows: GAGVSQSPSNKVTEKGKDVELRCDPISGHTALYWYRQSLGQGLEFLIYFQGNSAPDKSGLPSDRFSAERTGGSVSTLTIQRTQQEDSAVYLCASRTHGTASYEQYFGPGTRLTVT.

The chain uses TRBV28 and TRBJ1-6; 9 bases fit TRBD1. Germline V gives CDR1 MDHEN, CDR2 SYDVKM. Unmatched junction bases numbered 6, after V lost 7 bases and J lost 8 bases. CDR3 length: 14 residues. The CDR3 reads CASTEGQGYSPLHF. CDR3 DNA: TGTGCCAGCACCGAGGGACAGGGATATTCACCCCTCCACTTT.

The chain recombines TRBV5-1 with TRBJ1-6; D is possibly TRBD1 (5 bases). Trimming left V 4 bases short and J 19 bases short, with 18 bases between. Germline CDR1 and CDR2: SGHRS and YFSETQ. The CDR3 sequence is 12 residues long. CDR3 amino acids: CASSGTYPWGHF. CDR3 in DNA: TGCGCCAGCAGCGGGACTTACCCTTGGGGTCACTTT.

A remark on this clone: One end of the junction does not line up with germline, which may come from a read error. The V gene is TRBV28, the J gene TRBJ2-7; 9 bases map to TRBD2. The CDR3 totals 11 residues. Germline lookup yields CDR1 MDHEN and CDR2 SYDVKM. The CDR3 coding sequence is TGTGCCAGCGGGGGTAGCGGGAGAGTGCACTTC. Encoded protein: CASGGSGRVHF.

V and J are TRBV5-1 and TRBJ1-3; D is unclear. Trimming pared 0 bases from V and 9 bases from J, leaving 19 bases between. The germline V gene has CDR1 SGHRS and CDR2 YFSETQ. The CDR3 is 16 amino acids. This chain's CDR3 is CASSLEKGGGGGTIYF. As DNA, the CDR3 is TGCGCCAGCAGCTTGGAAAAGGGTGGAGGAGGCGGCACCATATATTTT.

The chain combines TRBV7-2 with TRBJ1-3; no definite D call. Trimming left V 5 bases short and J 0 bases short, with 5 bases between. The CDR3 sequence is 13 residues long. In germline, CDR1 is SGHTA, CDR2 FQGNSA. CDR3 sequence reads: CASSRNSGNTIYF. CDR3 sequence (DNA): TGTGCCAGCAGCCGGAACTCTGGAAACACCATATATTTT.

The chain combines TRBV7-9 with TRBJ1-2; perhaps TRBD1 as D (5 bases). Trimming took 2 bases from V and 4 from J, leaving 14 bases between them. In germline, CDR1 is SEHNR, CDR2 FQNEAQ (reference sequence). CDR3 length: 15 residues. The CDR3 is CASSLHRQRGYGYTF. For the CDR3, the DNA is TGTGCCAGCAGCTTACACCGACAGAGGGGCTATGGCTACACCTTC.